This T cell receptor (beta chain) was captured in a study of blood T cell repertoires in COVID-19. Clones were read by immunoSEQ multiplex PCR, and TCRdb kept only the in-frame ones, dropping some. The sample contains over 200,000 clones, about 87% of which appear only once. This CDR3 has 13 amino acids. V lost 3 bases and J 7 bases, leaving 10 bases between the germline ends. Per the germline V gene, CDR1 is MGHRA and CDR2 is YSYEKL. This TCR was sampled from a man aged 30 to 45 with COVID-19, enrolled during active disease. The sequenced sample consisted of peripheral blood. The chain employs TRBV4-1 and TRBJ2-1; tentatively, D is TRBD2 (5 bases). CDR3 DNA sequence: TGCGCCAGCAGCCACTCGACTATGAATGAGCAGTTCTTC. The encoded protein is CASSHSTMNEQFF.